One and the same sample provided the 26 T cell receptor beta chains below, sequenced in a study of T-cell memory formation after mild COVID-19. TCRdb used MiXCR to reprocess the 5' RACE reads, holding one entry per CDR3 protein. The data show about 150,000 distinct CDR3 sequences, roughly 31% seen once. Sequenced input: PBMCs or a T cell subset sorted from them (not recorded which). The origin of the receptors is an adult woman who had mild COVID-19 (a few samples of this study predate the infection). Cell type and time point are not known.

This clonotype has a handful of counts. The chain has TRBV5-6 and TRBJ1-5; TRBD1 matches at 7 bases. Germline CDR1 reads SGHDT; CDR2 reads YYEEEE. V lost 4 bases and J lost 4; bases outside the gene matches: 8. The length of the CDR3 is 15 residues. The CDR3 reads CASSRGTAPNQPQHF. As DNA, the CDR3 is TGTGCCAGCAGCCGTGGGACAGCCCCTAATCAGCCCCAGCATTTT.

This clonotype occurred a few times. The V gene is TRBV7-9, the J gene TRBJ2-7; D is perhaps TRBD2 (5 bases). Between the trimmed V and J ends, which lost 5 bases and 5 bases, there was a span of 10 bases. The CDR3 contains 12 residues. Germline lookup yields CDR1 SEHNR and CDR2 FQNEAQ (reference sequence). The CDR3 region has the DNA TGTGCCAGCAGCCTGGACTTTGACGAGCAGTACTTC. Translating it yields CASSLDFDEQYF.

V and J are TRBV3-1 and TRBJ2-7; D gene unclear. V was shortened by 1 base and J by 6 bases, with 4 bases between the two germline ends. This CDR3 spans 11 amino acids. Germline V gene sequence: CDR1 LGHDT, CDR2 YNNKEL (reference sequence). Here the CDR3 DNA reads TGTGCCAGCAGCCAAGCGTTCGAGCAGTACTTC. Translated: CASSQAFEQYF.

The V gene is TRBV20-1, the J gene TRBJ2-5, with D uncertain. This CDR3 is built from 14 residues. The germline V gene has CDR1 DFQATT and CDR2 SNEGSKA (reference sequence). V was shortened by 3 bases and J by 1 base, with 12 bases between the two germline ends. CDR3 protein: CSARVVVSQETQYF. The CDR3 coding sequence is TGCAGTGCTAGGGTTGTTGTTAGCCAAGAGACCCAGTACTTC.

The V call is TRBV18, the J call TRBJ1-1, with D unclear. This CDR3 contains 13 residues. Between the trimmed V and J ends, which lost 4 bases and 5 bases, there was a span of 11 bases. Germline V gene lookup returns CDR1 KGHSH and CDR2 LQKENI. The CDR3 coding sequence is TGTGCCAGCTCACTATTGACGGAGACTGAAGCTTTCTTT. As protein: CASSLLTETEAFF.

The CDR3 here is CASRPGQGAGNTEAFF. CDR3 nucleotide sequence: TGTGCCAGCAGACCTGGACAGGGGGCGGGGAACACTGAAGCTTTCTTT. This rearrangement joins TRBV12-3 or TRBV12-4 to TRBJ1-1; 11 bases are a match to TRBD1. V lost 6 bases and J lost 1; bases outside the gene matches: 7. This CDR3 spans 16 amino acids.

The chain recombines TRBV11-2 with TRBJ2-7, with a weak D call TRBD2 (5 bases). From germline, CDR1 is SGHAT and CDR2 FQNNGV. The CDR3 is made up of 12 amino acids. Between the trimmed V and J ends, which lost 4 bases and 1 base, there was a span of 5 bases. CDR3 nucleotides: TGTGCCAGCAGCTCGGGGTCCTACGAGCAGTACTTC. Translated: CASSSGSYEQYF.

This clonotype turned up a few times. This sequence joins TRBV11-2 and TRBJ2-7; D remains unclear. V was cut by 1 base and J by 6 bases, with 7 bases left in between. The CDR3 spans 12 residues. The germline gives CDR1 SGHAT, CDR2 FQNNGV. CDR3 bases: TGTGCCAGCAGCTTAGTCTTCAGCGAGCAGTACTTC. It translates to CASSLVFSEQYF.

This clonotype was recorded a few times. The gene calls are TRBV5-4 and TRBJ2-5, with 7 bases that match TRBD2. There are 14 residues in the CDR3. Germline CDR1 SGHNT, CDR2 YYREEE (reference sequence). Trimming took 4 bases from V and 4 from J; bases not matched to a gene: 7. The chain's CDR3 is CASSRRTSVETQYF. DNA of the CDR3: TGTGCCAGCAGCCGGAGAACTAGCGTAGAGACCCAGTACTTC.

J is TRBJ1-5 and V is TRBV6-2 or TRBV6-3; D unclear. Trimming removed 5 bases at V and 0 bases at J, with 8 bases between. CDR1 and CDR2 from the germline V gene are MNHEY and SVGEGT. This CDR3 has 14 residues. The CDR3 region has the DNA TGTGCCAGCAGTAATCCTCATAGCAATCAGCCCCAGCATTTT. Protein sequence: CASSNPHSNQPQHF.

There are many counts of this clonotype. This chain joins TRBV7-9 and TRBJ2-5, with D hard to call. Germline loops: CDR1 SEHNR, CDR2 FQNEAQ (reference sequence). This CDR3 comprises 11 residues. Trimming took 2 bases from V and 2 from J, leaving 0 bases between them. CDR3 in DNA: TGTGCCAGCAGCTTACAAGAGACCCAGTACTTC. As protein: CASSLQETQYF.

A few counts support this clonotype. This chain links TRBV21-1 with TRBJ2-7. TRBV21-1 has pseudogene status. This CDR3 has 15 amino acids. In DNA, the CDR3 is TGTGCCAGCAGCAAAGGCGAAGGACCCACCTACGAGCAGTACTTC. Translated: CASSKGEGPTYEQYF.

The chain combines TRBV10-3 with TRBJ2-7; 8 positions agree with TRBD1. The ends lost 4 bases at V and 0 bases at J; junction bases unmatched: 2. The CDR3 is 14 residues long. Germline-derived CDR1 and CDR2 are ENHRY and SYGVKD. CDR3 sequence (DNA): TGTGCCATCAGTGCGGGACAGGCCTCCTACGAGCAGTACTTC. This gives the protein CAISAGQASYEQYF.

This clonotype has only a few counts. This chain joins TRBV6-2 or TRBV6-3 and TRBJ1-2; D gene ambiguous. Germline CDR1 and CDR2: MNHEY and SVGEGT. The CDR3 extends over 12 amino acids. The V end lost 4 bases, the J end lost 4 bases, and 7 bases lay between the germline ends. In DNA, the CDR3 is TGTGCCAGCAGTTCAATTGGCTATGGCTACACCTTC. Amino acids: CASSSIGYGYTF.

Only a few counts were recorded for this clonotype. The V gene is TRBV24-1, the J gene TRBJ2-5; D is possibly TRBD1 (6 bases). Germline CDR1 is KGHDR and CDR2 is SFDVKD. The CDR3 totals 17 residues. V was cut by 0 bases and J by 4 bases, with 17 bases left in between. This chain's CDR3 is CATSDLIRPGQPETQYF. CDR3 nucleotide sequence: TGTGCCACCAGTGATTTGATTAGGCCGGGACAACCAGAGACCCAGTACTTC.

This clonotype was counted a few times. The V gene is TRBV10-3, the J gene TRBJ2-7; tentative D call: TRBD2 (6 bases). Trimming took off 3 bases at V and 1 base at J, with 16 bases between the two ends. CDR3 length equals 16 residues. Per the germline V gene, CDR1 is ENHRY and CDR2 is SYGVKD. CDR3 sequence: CAISDPGLQASYEQYF. The CDR3 DNA sequence: TGTGCCATCAGTGACCCGGGACTCCAGGCTTCCTACGAGCAGTACTTC.

A few counts support this clonotype. The chain recombines TRBV20-1 with TRBJ2-5, with TRBD1 matching over 11 bases. This CDR3 has 15 amino acids. Germline CDR1 reads DFQATT; CDR2 reads SNEGSKA (reference sequence). With 5 bases clipped from V and 3 bases from J, the junction kept 8 bases outside the gene matches. The CDR3 bases are TGCAGTGCTCCAGACGGGACAGGGGGTAAAGAGACCCAGTACTTC. Translated: CSAPDGTGGKETQYF.

This clonotype was observed a handful of times. This chain links TRBV15 with TRBJ2-7; TRBD1 aligns across 9 bases. With V trimmed by 3 bases and J by 7 bases, 7 bases remained unmatched. This CDR3 is 14 amino acids long. Germline CDR1 LNHNV, CDR2 YYDKDF (reference sequence). The CDR3 here is CATSSDRGLGEQYF. Here the CDR3 DNA reads TGTGCCACCAGCAGTGACAGGGGGTTAGGGGAGCAGTACTTC.

The V call is TRBV4-2, the J call TRBJ2-7; 9 bases align to TRBD2. In germline, CDR1 is LGHNA, CDR2 YNFKEQ. The CDR3 contains 15 residues. The trim removed 2 bases at V and 3 bases at J, leaving 5 bases unmatched. The CDR3 is CASSQIAGVGYEQYF. DNA of the CDR3: TGTGCCAGCAGCCAAATAGCGGGAGTGGGCTACGAGCAGTACTTC.

This sequence joins TRBV5-1 and TRBJ2-3, with D uncertain. This CDR3 comprises 15 residues. Trimming took 0 bases from V and 0 from J, leaving 8 bases between them. The germline V gene encodes CDR1 SGHRS and CDR2 YFSETQ. CDR3 bases: TGCGCCAGCAGCTTGGGGCATGGTAGCACAGATACGCAGTATTTT. This codes for CASSLGHGSTDTQYF. Supplemented by reference TRBV5-1 and TRBJ2-3, the full variable domain reads KAGVTQTPRYLIKTRGQQVTLSCSPISGHRSVSWYQQTPGQGLQFLFEYFSETQRNKGNFPGRFSGRQFSNSRSEMNVSTLELGDSALYLCASSLGHGSTDTQYFGPGTRLTVL.

This clonotype showed up many times. The rearrangement joins TRBV12-3 or TRBV12-4 to TRBJ1-1; 9 positions agree with TRBD1. The CDR3 sequence is 16 residues long. V was pared by 6 bases and J by 3 bases, with 11 bases of the junction left unmatched. The CDR3, as DNA: TGTGCCAGCAGCCTGGCTCTAGGACAGGGGTACACTGAAGCTTTCTTT. This codes for CASSLALGQGYTEAFF.

The chain has TRBV5-1 and TRBJ2-6; no clear D gene. This CDR3 is 15 amino acids long. Germline V gene sequence: CDR1 SGHRS, CDR2 YFSETQ. Between the trimmed V and J ends, which lost 0 bases and 0 bases, there was a span of 4 bases. This CDR3 is CASSLVYSGANVLTF. DNA for the CDR3: TGCGCCAGCAGCTTGGTGTACTCTGGGGCCAACGTCCTGACTTTC.

The gene calls are TRBV5-1 and TRBJ2-5; possibly TRBD1 or TRBD2 for D (5 bases each). This CDR3 spans 13 amino acids. In germline, CDR1 is SGHRS, CDR2 YFSETQ. Trimming removed 2 bases at V and 1 base at J, with 6 bases between. The CDR3 spells CASSFGAQETQYF. DNA of the CDR3: TGCGCCAGCAGCTTCGGGGCCCAAGAGACCCAGTACTTC.

The chain is built from TRBV7-2 and TRBJ2-6; D gene uncertain. This CDR3 has 15 amino acids. Trimming shortened V by 5 bases and J by 0 bases, and 8 bases separated the two germline ends. Germline CDR1 and CDR2: SGHTA and FQGNSA. CDR3 region: CASSRGGSGANVLTF. The CDR3 bases are TGTGCCAGCAGCCGCGGCGGCTCTGGGGCCAACGTCCTGACTTTC.

V and J are TRBV20-1 and TRBJ2-3; D uncertain. Germline V gene sequence: CDR1 DFQATT, CDR2 SNEGSKA (reference sequence). The V end lost 5 bases, the J end lost 6 bases, and 12 bases lay between the germline ends. The CDR3 runs 12 residues. The CDR3 DNA reads as TGCAGTGCTGGGGATCGGCGGGATACGCAGTATTTT. It yields the protein CSAGDRRDTQYF.

The sample holds a few counts of this clonotype. This chain links TRBV7-9 with TRBJ2-5; 10 nucleotides line up with TRBD1. The junction had 16 bases not matched to a gene; V was cut back by 1 base and J by 2 bases. The CDR3 contains 20 residues. Germline V gives CDR1 SEHNR, CDR2 FQNEAQ (reference sequence). CDR3 bases: TGTGCCAGCAGCTTAGTCACGGGACAGGGGATTTGGTTCATGCAAGAGACCCAGTACTTC. Amino acids: CASSLVTGQGIWFMQETQYF.